These 27 T cell receptor beta chains originate from one sample sequenced in a study of blood T cell repertoires in COVID-19. Generated by immunoSEQ multiplex PCR, the TCRdb table keeps only in-frame clones and is missing some. The table has around 200,000 clones, 80% to 85% seen once. The specimen sequenced was peripheral blood. The receptors were sampled from a man aged 50 or older with active or convalescent COVID-19.

This sequence joins TRBV5-1 and TRBJ2-7, with 9 bases lining up with TRBD1. Trimming removed 4 bases from V and 0 bases from J; junction bases left unmatched: 5. Germline assignment: CDR1 SGHRS and CDR2 YFSETQ. The CDR3 extends over 15 amino acids. The CDR3 reads CASSATGGASYEQYF. Written as DNA, the CDR3 is TGCGCCAGCAGCGCAACAGGGGGCGCCTCCTACGAGCAGTACTTC.

The J gene is TRBJ1-5, the V gene TRBV18; D remains ambiguous. Deletions cut 3 bases from V and 4 bases from J, with 19 bases between. The CDR3 length is 17 residues. CDR1 is KGHSH and CDR2 is LQKENI in the germline V gene. The CDR3 loop reads CASSPGAPGQLNQPQHF. Written as DNA, the CDR3 is TGTGCCAGCTCACCGGGAGCCCCCGGGCAGCTTAATCAGCCCCAGCATTTT.

CDR3 in amino acids: CASSGLAGIYEQYF. The DNA of the CDR3 is TGTGCCAGCAGCGGACTAGCGGGAATCTACGAGCAGTACTTC. The rearrangement links TRBV6-6 to TRBJ2-7; the match to TRBD2 covers 12 bases. Trimming took 6 bases from V and 3 from J; bases not matched to a gene: 3. The CDR3 has 14 amino acids. Germline V gene sequence: CDR1 MNHNY, CDR2 SVGAGI (reference sequence).

The chain joins TRBV18 to TRBJ1-1; D call uncertain. This CDR3 has 16 amino acids. The V gene lost 1 base and the J gene lost 1 base, with 13 bases spanning the gap. Per the germline V gene, CDR1 is KGHSH and CDR2 is LQKENI. CDR3 nucleotides: TGTGCCAGCTCACCACGAGTCCGGGAGGGGAACACTGAAGCTTTCTTT. Protein: CASSPRVREGNTEAFF.

The chain carries TRBV7-9 and TRBJ1-6; 7 nucleotides line up with TRBD1. The germline V gene encodes CDR1 SEHNR and CDR2 FQNEAQ (reference sequence). CDR3 length: 15 amino acids. With V trimmed by 5 bases and J by 6 bases, 7 bases remained unmatched. CDR3 amino acids: CASSPTGAGNSPLHF. CDR3 coding DNA: TGTGCCAGCAGCCCTACAGGGGCGGGTAATTCACCCCTCCACTTT.

The chain combines TRBV9 with TRBJ1-2; D is ambiguous. The CDR3 extends over 10 amino acids. Germline CDR1 is SGDLS and CDR2 is YYNGEE. The CDR3 region is CGEINYGYTF. The CDR3, as DNA: TGTGGGGAGATTAACTATGGCTACACCTTC.

This chain connects TRBV7-2 to TRBJ2-1; 7 nucleotides line up with TRBD1. This CDR3 is 14 amino acids long. The V gene end was trimmed by 6 bases and the J gene end by 6 bases; junction bases not matched to a gene: 8. Germline V gene lookup returns CDR1 SGHTA and CDR2 FQGNSA. The CDR3 region is CASSVDRVVNEQFF. The CDR3 bases are TGTGCCAGCAGTGTAGACAGGGTAGTCAATGAGCAGTTCTTC. Complete variable domain (other parts from reference TRBV7-2 and TRBJ2-1): GAGVSQSPSNKVTEKGKDVELRCDPISGHTALYWYRQSLGQGLEFLIYFQGNSAPDKSGLPSDRFSAERTGGSVSTLTIQRTQQEDSAVYLCASSVDRVVNEQFFGPGTRLTVL.

The chain links TRBV19 to TRBJ1-5, with TRBD1 identical over 7 bases. The germline CDR1 and CDR2 sequences are LNHDA and SQIVND (reference sequence). The length of the CDR3 is 15 residues. V was clipped by 8 bases and J by 3 bases; unmatched bases: 10. Here the CDR3 DNA reads TGTGCCAGTTTTTACAGGGGTGCGGACAATCAGCCCCAGCATTTT. As protein: CASFYRGADNQPQHF.

V gene TRBV5-4 combines with J gene TRBJ2-2; D possibly corresponds to TRBD1 (6 bases). CDR3 size: 13 residues. Germline CDR1 is SGHNT and CDR2 is YYREEE (reference sequence). V shed 6 bases and J shed 6 bases, with 12 bases lying between them. CDR3 in amino acids: CASKSRGSGELFF. The DNA for the CDR3 is TGTGCCAGCAAATCGAGGGGGTCCGGGGAGCTGTTTTTT.

The rearrangement joins TRBV19 to TRBJ1-5; D unclear. The germline V gene encodes CDR1 LNHDA and CDR2 SQIVND (reference sequence). The CDR3 runs 15 residues. Trimming shortened V by 2 bases and J by 0 bases, and 8 bases separated the two germline ends. The CDR3 DNA follows: TGTGCCAGTAGTATACAGGCAAGTAGCAATCAGCCCCAGCATTTT. The encoded protein is CASSIQASSNQPQHF.

V gene TRBV27 combines with J gene TRBJ1-4, with D perhaps matching TRBD1 (6 bases). V dropped 2 bases and J dropped 7 bases, with 14 bases sitting between them. The CDR3 loop spans 15 amino acids. Germline CDR1 is MNHEY and CDR2 is SMNVEV (reference sequence). CDR3 in amino acids: CASSLRQVGVEKLFF. The CDR3 nucleotides read TGTGCCAGCAGTTTACGACAGGTCGGAGTTGAAAAACTGTTTTTT.

The rearrangement uses TRBV5-1 and TRBJ2-5; TRBD1 agrees at 8 bases. Trimming took 0 bases from V and 5 from J; bases not matched to a gene: 9. Germline lookup yields CDR1 SGHRS and CDR2 YFSETQ. This CDR3 has 16 residues. The CDR3 DNA follows: TGCGCCAGCAGCTTGGCCGAGGGCAGGGGGCGGGAGACCCAGTACTTC. Amino acid sequence: CASSLAEGRGRETQYF.

The chain employs TRBV28 and TRBJ2-5; D perhaps matches TRBD1 (6 bases). V was cut by 5 bases and J by 1 base, with 11 bases left in between. The germline V gene has CDR1 MDHEN and CDR2 SYDVKM. The length of the CDR3 is 14 residues. The CDR3 nucleotides read TGTGCCAGCAGTGAAAGGACAGCCCAAGAGACCCAGTACTTC. This encodes CASSERTAQETQYF.

The DNA of the CDR3 is TGTGCCAGTAGTCGGAGGGACGGGGGGTCACCCCTCCACTTT. It specifies CASSRRDGGSPLHF. The rearrangement uses TRBV19 and TRBJ1-6, with D perhaps matching TRBD1 (5 bases). The germline V gene has CDR1 LNHDA and CDR2 SQIVND (reference sequence). The CDR3 contains 14 residues. V shed 5 bases and J shed 10 bases, with 15 bases lying between them.

The CDR3 DNA is TGTGCCAGCAGCCAGGGACGGGGGGCTCTTTACAATGAGCAGTTCTTC. Translated: CASSQGRGALYNEQFF. The rearrangement joins TRBV4-2 to TRBJ2-1, with D perhaps TRBD2 (7 bases). Trimming left V 3 bases short and J 4 bases short, with 16 bases between. Germline-derived CDR1 and CDR2 are LGHNA and YNFKEQ. The CDR3 is made up of 16 amino acids.

V is TRBV7-2 and J is TRBJ2-1; TRBD2 matches at 7 bases. This CDR3 comprises 14 residues. Germline values: CDR1 SGHTA, CDR2 FQGNSA. Trimming cost V 6 bases and J 7 bases; bases outside gene matches: 9. The CDR3, as DNA: TGTGCCAGCAGTCTCGGGGGGTCCTGGAATGAGCAGTTCTTC. Amino acids: CASSLGGSWNEQFF.

The V gene is TRBV4-1, the J gene TRBJ1-4; 8 positions agree with TRBD1. CDR1 MGHRA and CDR2 YSYEKL come from the germline V gene. The trim removed 1 base at V and 5 bases at J, leaving 3 bases unmatched. The CDR3 has 15 amino acids. CDR3 DNA: TGCGCCAGCAGCCAAGGTCACAGGGGGAATGAAAAACTGTTTTTT. This codes for CASSQGHRGNEKLFF.

Here the CDR3 reads CATSGLAGPDTQYF. The CDR3 DNA sequence: TGTGCCACCAGTGGGCTAGCGGGTCCAGATACGCAGTATTTT. The rearrangement joins TRBV24-1 to TRBJ2-3; TRBD2 aligns across 8 bases. The CDR3 spans 14 residues. Germline CDR1 KGHDR, CDR2 SFDVKD. With V trimmed by 5 bases and J by 4 bases, 4 bases remained unmatched.

The chain carries TRBV2 and TRBJ2-5, with a weak D call TRBD2 (5 bases). The CDR3 has 15 amino acids. Trimming left V 2 bases short and J 5 bases short, with 15 bases between. The germline V gene encodes CDR1 SNHLY and CDR2 FYNNEI. CDR3 region: CASSERSSRLETQYF. The CDR3 coding sequence is TGTGCCAGCAGTGAACGGTCTAGCCGTTTGGAGACCCAGTACTTC.

The rearrangement uses TRBV2 and TRBJ2-5; D unclear. V was pared by 6 bases and J by 5 bases, with 10 bases between. Germline-derived CDR1 and CDR2 are SNHLY and FYNNEI. This CDR3 is built from 12 residues. The CDR3 reads CASRLRSETQYF. The CDR3 region has the DNA TGTGCCAGCAGGTTACGGTCGGAGACCCAGTACTTC.

The rearrangement joins TRBV24-1 to TRBJ2-3; 9 positions agree with TRBD1. In germline, CDR1 is KGHDR, CDR2 SFDVKD. V lost 3 bases and J lost 4; bases outside the gene matches: 7. This CDR3 contains 16 residues. DNA for the CDR3: TGTGCCACCAGTGATGGGGACAGGGATCGGTCAGATACGCAGTATTTT. This translates into CATSDGDRDRSDTQYF.

As for this clone: The sample carries other DNA sequences with the same CDR3. V gene TRBV7-9 combines with J gene TRBJ2-3; D remains ambiguous. Trimming cost V 4 bases and J 3 bases, with 2 bases left between them. This CDR3 region has 11 residues. CDR1 SEHNR and CDR2 FQNEAQ come from the germline V gene (reference sequence). The CDR3 is CASSSTDTQYF. CDR3 DNA sequence: TGTGCCAGCAGCTCAACAGATACGCAGTATTTT.

The CDR3 DNA reads as TGTGCCAGCAGTTACTCGGGGAACAGGGTGGACTATGGCTACACCTTC. It encodes CASSYSGNRVDYGYTF. The chain couples TRBV6-5 to TRBJ1-2, with a tentative D call TRBD1 (6 bases). Germline values: CDR1 MNHEY, CDR2 SVGAGI. This CDR3 comprises 16 residues. Trimming cost V 0 bases and J 3 bases, with 14 bases left between them.

The V and J genes are TRBV15 and TRBJ2-3; 10 nucleotides line up with TRBD1. The CDR3 covers 17 residues. V was pared by 1 base and J by 3 bases, with 7 bases of the junction left unmatched. The germline gives CDR1 LNHNV, CDR2 YYDKDF (reference sequence). In nucleotides, the CDR3 is TGTGCCACCAGCAGAGGCCTTAGGACAGGGGGGACAGATACGCAGTATTTT. This translates into CATSRGLRTGGTDTQYF.

The rearrangement uses TRBV9 and TRBJ2-3, with 8 bases aligning to TRBD2. The germline CDR1 and CDR2 sequences are SGDLS and YYNGEE. The CDR3 is 19 residues long. The J segment lost 3 bases and the V segment lost 3 bases, leaving 18 bases of the junction unmatched. In DNA form, the CDR3 reads TGTGCCAGCAGCGCACGCCAGAAGGGAGCGGGGGAGGTTACAGATACGCAGTATTTT. It translates to CASSARQKGAGEVTDTQYF.

The V gene is TRBV30, the J gene TRBJ2-1; D perhaps matches TRBD2 (7 bases). Trimming removed 3 bases at V and 10 bases at J, with 16 bases between. Germline CDR1 and CDR2: GTSNPN and SVGIG (reference sequence). The CDR3 spans 13 residues. CDR3 sequence (DNA): TGTGCCTGGAGGGCGCGGGGGCGGGGGGAGCAGTTCTTC. It translates to CAWRARGRGEQFF.

The chain links TRBV15 to TRBJ2-7, with D possibly matching TRBD1 (6 bases). The CDR3 sequence is 14 residues long. Germline loops: CDR1 LNHNV, CDR2 YYDKDF (reference sequence). The germline V and J ends were trimmed by 0 bases and 5 bases, with 11 bases remaining between them. CDR3 sequence reads: CATSRDPGADEQYF. Written as DNA, the CDR3 is TGTGCCACCAGCAGAGATCCAGGGGCGGACGAGCAGTACTTC.